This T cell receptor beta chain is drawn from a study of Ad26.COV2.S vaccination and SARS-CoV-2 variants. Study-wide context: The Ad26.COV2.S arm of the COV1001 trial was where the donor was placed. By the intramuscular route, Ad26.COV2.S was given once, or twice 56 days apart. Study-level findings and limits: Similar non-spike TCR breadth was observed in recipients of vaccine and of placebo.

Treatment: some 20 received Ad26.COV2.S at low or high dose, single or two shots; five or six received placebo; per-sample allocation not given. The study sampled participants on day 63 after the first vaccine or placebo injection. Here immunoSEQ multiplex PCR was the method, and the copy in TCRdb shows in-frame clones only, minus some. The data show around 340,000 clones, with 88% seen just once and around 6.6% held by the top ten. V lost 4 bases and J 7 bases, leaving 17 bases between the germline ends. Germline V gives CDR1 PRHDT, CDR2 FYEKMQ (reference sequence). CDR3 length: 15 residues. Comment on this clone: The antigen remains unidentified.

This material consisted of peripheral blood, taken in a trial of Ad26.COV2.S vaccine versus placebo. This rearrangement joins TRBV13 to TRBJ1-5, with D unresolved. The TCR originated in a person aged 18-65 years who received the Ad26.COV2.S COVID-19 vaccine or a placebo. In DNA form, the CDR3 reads TGTGCCAGCAGCTCCTCCAGACAAGCAGGCCAGCCCCAGCATTTT. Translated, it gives CASSSSRQAGQPQHF.